These 24 T cell receptor beta chains were sequenced from one sample in a study of naive and memory T cell subsets. Findings of the study overall: Possibly reflecting memory cells re-expressing CD45RA, a few larger clonotypes occurred in naive repertoires, especially CD8.

The antigens of these receptors remain unknown. Two oligonucleotides, mixed equimolar, formed the beta constant-region primer covering TRBC1 and TRBC2. Nested alpha and beta constant-region primers with the SP2 primer drove four PCR rounds on ligated cDNA. TCRdb ran MiXCR on the UMI-ligation and nested PCR reads and lists one entry per CDR3 protein. The sample includes more than 120,000 distinct CDR3 sequences, about a fifth seen only once; the top ten take approximately 0.63%. The specimen was naive CD8+ T cells from blood. The source of these receptors is a human donor in good health.

This chain links TRBV20-1 with TRBJ2-2; TRBD1 matches 7 bases. From germline, CDR1 is DFQATT and CDR2 SNEGSKA (reference sequence). Unmatched junction bases numbered 9, after V lost 3 bases and J lost 2 bases. This CDR3 region has 16 residues. This chain's CDR3 is CSASYVRQGNTGELFF. CDR3 nucleotides: TGCAGTGCTAGTTATGTTCGACAGGGAAACACCGGGGAGCTGTTTTTT.

The V gene is TRBV12-5, the J gene TRBJ1-5; D may be TRBD1 (6 bases). The CDR3 contains 16 residues. Between the trimmed V and J ends, which lost 4 bases and 4 bases, there was a span of 17 bases. Germline values: CDR1 LGHNT, CDR2 FRNRAP. In DNA, the CDR3 is TGTGCTAGTGGTTGGATAAAGGGACAACTAAATCAGCCCCAGCATTTT. Amino acids: CASGWIKGQLNQPQHF.

The chain couples TRBV7-6 to TRBJ2-2; possible D gene TRBD1, 5 bases. The V end lost 2 bases, the J end lost 6 bases, and 13 bases lay between the germline ends. Germline values: CDR1 SGHVS, CDR2 FNYEAQ. This CDR3 contains 15 residues. The CDR3 nucleotides read TGTGCCAGCAGCTTATCGGCAGGGCCGTCCGGGGAGCTGTTTTTT. Encoded protein: CASSLSAGPSGELFF.

The V gene is TRBV4-3, the J gene TRBJ2-7; the D is unclear. Trimming removed 2 bases from V and 6 bases from J, with 14 bases in between. Germline V CDR1 and CDR2: LGHNA, YSLEER. The CDR3 is 14 residues long. For the CDR3, the DNA is TGCGCCAGCAGCCAATTCGAATCTGGGTTCGAGCAGTACTTC. Its protein product is CASSQFESGFEQYF.

The V and J genes are TRBV5-1 and TRBJ2-1, with a weak D call TRBD2 (6 bases). The CDR3 has 13 amino acids. V lost 0 bases to trimming and J lost 6 bases, with 7 bases between them. The germline CDR1 and CDR2 sequences are SGHRS and YFSETQ. The CDR3 coding sequence is TGCGCCAGCAGCTTGGGACTAGTCAATGAGCAGTTCTTC. The encoded protein is CASSLGLVNEQFF.

In its sample, this clonotype was seen a few times. The V gene is TRBV7-2, the J gene TRBJ1-1; D is undetermined. Per germline, CDR1 SGHTA and CDR2 FQGNSA. Deletions cut 5 bases from V and 3 bases from J, with 10 bases between. This CDR3 has 13 residues. The CDR3 spells CASSQRPDTEAFF. As DNA, the CDR3 is TGTGCCAGCAGCCAGCGGCCTGACACTGAAGCTTTCTTT.

This clonotype was recorded a few times. The chain carries TRBV27 and TRBJ2-3; D remains unclear. Germline values: CDR1 MNHEY, CDR2 SMNVEV (reference sequence). This CDR3 has 14 residues. Trimming left V 6 bases short and J 0 bases short, with 10 bases between. CDR3 nucleotide sequence: TGTGCCAGCAGCGACCCACCCAGCACAGATACGCAGTATTTT. It specifies CASSDPPSTDTQYF.

This clonotype was seen a handful of times. The chain uses TRBV30 and TRBJ2-1; the D gene is possibly TRBD2 (5 bases). In germline, CDR1 is GTSNPN, CDR2 SVGIG (reference sequence). V dropped 2 bases and J dropped 5 bases, with 16 bases sitting between them. The CDR3 consists of 15 residues. The CDR3 sequence is CAWSLAASWDNEQFF. CDR3 nucleotide sequence: TGTGCCTGGAGTCTGGCAGCTAGCTGGGACAATGAGCAGTTCTTC.

The chain combines TRBV6-6 with TRBJ1-5; TRBD1 might be the D (6 bases). The CDR3 has 11 residues. Germline CDR1 MNHNY, CDR2 SVGAGI (reference sequence). CDR3 nucleotides: TGTGCTTCAGGGGTGGTCCAGCCCCAGCATTTT. Translating gives CASGVVQPQHF.

This chain connects TRBV15 to TRBJ1-6; no reliable D call. The CDR3 runs 14 residues. Germline V gene lookup returns CDR1 LNHNV and CDR2 YYDKDF (reference sequence). Trimming shortened V by 9 bases and J by 0 bases, and 9 bases separated the two germline ends. CDR3: CATTPSSYNSPLHF. For the CDR3, the DNA is TGTGCCACGACGCCTAGCTCCTATAATTCACCCCTCCACTTT.

V is TRBV5-1 and J is TRBJ2-5; D unclear. The CDR3 has 12 residues. The germline V gene encodes CDR1 SGHRS and CDR2 YFSETQ. V was shortened by 1 base and J by 5 bases, with 6 bases between the two germline ends. CDR3 sequence: CASSLMGETQYF. CDR3 nucleotides: TGCGCCAGCAGCTTGATGGGGGAGACCCAGTACTTC.

This clonotype showed up just a few times. This rearrangement joins TRBV7-2 to TRBJ2-1; the match to TRBD2 covers 7 bases. The CDR3 runs to 15 residues. V dropped 3 bases and J dropped 0; count of bases not matched to a gene: 2. In germline, CDR1 is SGHTA, CDR2 FQGNSA. The CDR3 loop reads CASSFLAASYNEQFF. The CDR3 DNA is TGTGCCAGCAGCTTTCTAGCGGCCTCCTACAATGAGCAGTTCTTC.

There are a few counts of this clonotype. The chain combines TRBV5-5 with TRBJ1-1, with no clear D. Trimming left V 3 bases short and J 5 bases short, with 17 bases between. The CDR3 runs 15 residues. The germline CDR1 and CDR2 sequences are SGHKS and YYEKEE (reference sequence). The DNA of the CDR3 is TGTGCCAGCAGCTCGGCGGTCCGGGCTCTTACTGAAGCTTTCTTT. Protein sequence: CASSSAVRALTEAFF.

This clonotype turned up a few times. V is TRBV4-1 and J is TRBJ1-6; TRBD1 is a possible D gene (6 bases). The V gene's germline CDR1 is MGHRA and CDR2 YSYEKL. CDR3 size: 17 residues. V was shortened by 4 bases and J by 7 bases, with 20 bases between the two germline ends. CDR3 nucleotides: TGCGCCAGCAGCCTACGGACAGATCTGGGGAAGAATTCACCCCTCCACTTT. Its translation: CASSLRTDLGKNSPLHF.

This clonotype was detected only a few times. A junction boundary mismatches the germline segment, possibly from a read error. The chain combines TRBV5-8 with TRBJ2-4; D is possibly TRBD1 (6 bases). This CDR3 has 14 residues. CDR1 and CDR2 from the germline V gene are SGHTS and YDEGEE. CDR3 sequence: CASSENRVKDIQYF. In DNA form, the CDR3 reads TGTGCCAGCAGCGAAAACAGGGTCAAAGACATTCAGTACTTC.

V usage is TRBV6-5 and J usage is TRBJ1-2; tentatively, D is TRBD1 (5 bases). The CDR3 loop spans 13 amino acids. The germline V gene encodes CDR1 MNHEY and CDR2 SVGAGI. V lost 2 bases and J lost 6, with 10 bases in between. The CDR3, as DNA: TGTGCCAGCAGTTACAGCGGGGGTCATGGCTACACCTTC. Its translation is CASSYSGGHGYTF.

The gene calls are TRBV28 and TRBJ1-2, with a tentative D call TRBD1 (6 bases). V was trimmed by 6 bases and J by 4 bases, leaving 12 bases between them. This CDR3 has 13 residues. Germline CDR1 MDHEN, CDR2 SYDVKM. The CDR3 sequence is CASRMDRIYGYTF. Here the CDR3 DNA reads TGTGCCAGCAGAATGGACAGAATCTATGGCTACACCTTC.

The gene calls are TRBV28 and TRBJ1-5, with D tentatively TRBD1 (5 bases). Trimming removed 3 bases from V and 4 bases from J, with 10 bases in between. The CDR3 runs to 14 residues. CDR1 MDHEN and CDR2 SYDVKM come from the germline V gene. CDR3 sequence (DNA): TGTGCCAGCAGTTTCCGCGACAGAAATCAGCCCCAGCATTTT. Protein: CASSFRDRNQPQHF.

The chain carries TRBV11-2 and TRBJ1-1; D not certain. V gave up 1 base and J gave up 0 bases, with 12 bases separating them. Germline V CDR1 and CDR2: SGHAT, FQNNGV. The CDR3 contains 16 residues. The CDR3 protein is CASSLVPLGLNTEAFF. For the CDR3, the DNA is TGTGCCAGCAGCTTAGTACCCCTCGGCCTGAACACTGAAGCTTTCTTT. Variable domain in full (rest from reference TRBV11-2 and TRBJ1-1): EAGVAQSPRYKIIEKRQSVAFWCNPISGHATLYWYQQILGQGPKLLIQFQNNGVVDDSQLPKDRFSAERLKGVDSTLKIQPAKLEDSAVYLCASSLVPLGLNTEAFFGQGTRLTVV.

This clonotype has just a few counts. The DNA for the CDR3 is TGTGCCAGCATCTCCGGAGCCTACGAGCAGTACTTC. Translation: CASISGAYEQYF. J is TRBJ2-7 and V is TRBV27; D not certain. The germline V gene encodes CDR1 MNHEY and CDR2 SMNVEV (reference sequence). V lost 7 bases and J lost 2, with 9 bases in between. The CDR3 loop spans 12 amino acids.

The chain couples TRBV5-1 to TRBJ2-5; D not resolved. CDR1 is SGHRS, CDR2 YFSETQ, per germline. Trimming pared 5 bases from V and 3 bases from J, leaving 8 bases between. There are 12 residues in the CDR3. The CDR3 DNA sequence: TGCGCCAGCAGGGCAGGAGAAGAGACCCAGTACTTC. It specifies CASRAGEETQYF.

The chain employs TRBV3-1 and TRBJ2-7; 10 positions agree with TRBD2. This CDR3 has 14 amino acids. V gave up 4 bases and J gave up 3 bases; unmatched junction bases: 3. Germline-derived CDR1 and CDR2 are LGHDT and YNNKEL (reference sequence). The CDR3 reads CASSPGTSDYEQYF. In DNA form, the CDR3 reads TGTGCCAGCAGCCCCGGGACTAGCGACTACGAGCAGTACTTC.

This clonotype turned up a few times. The chain joins TRBV15 to TRBJ2-3, with 9 bases lining up with TRBD2. Germline assignment: CDR1 LNHNV and CDR2 YYDKDF (reference sequence). Trimming took 3 bases from V and 8 from J; bases not matched to a gene: 12. The CDR3 has 16 residues. The CDR3 is CATSSDPVSGRGTQYF. DNA for the CDR3: TGTGCCACCAGCAGCGACCCTGTTAGCGGGAGAGGTACGCAGTATTTT. The whole variable domain, remainder taken from reference TRBV15 and TRBJ2-3, is DAMVIQNPRYQVTQFGKPVTLSCSQTLNHNVMYWYQQKSSQAPKLLFHYYDKDFNNEADTPDNFQSRRPNTSFCFLDIRSPGLGDTAMYLCATSSDPVSGRGTQYFGPGTRLTVL.

This clonotype was seen a few times. The chain employs TRBV3-1 and TRBJ2-5, with a tentative D call TRBD2 (6 bases). Germline V gene lookup returns CDR1 LGHDT and CDR2 YNNKEL (reference sequence). The CDR3 has 15 amino acids. V lost 3 bases to trimming and J lost 3 bases, with 14 bases between them. CDR3: CASSQVAVWEETQYF. For the CDR3, the DNA is TGTGCCAGCAGCCAGGTAGCGGTCTGGGAAGAGACCCAGTACTTC.